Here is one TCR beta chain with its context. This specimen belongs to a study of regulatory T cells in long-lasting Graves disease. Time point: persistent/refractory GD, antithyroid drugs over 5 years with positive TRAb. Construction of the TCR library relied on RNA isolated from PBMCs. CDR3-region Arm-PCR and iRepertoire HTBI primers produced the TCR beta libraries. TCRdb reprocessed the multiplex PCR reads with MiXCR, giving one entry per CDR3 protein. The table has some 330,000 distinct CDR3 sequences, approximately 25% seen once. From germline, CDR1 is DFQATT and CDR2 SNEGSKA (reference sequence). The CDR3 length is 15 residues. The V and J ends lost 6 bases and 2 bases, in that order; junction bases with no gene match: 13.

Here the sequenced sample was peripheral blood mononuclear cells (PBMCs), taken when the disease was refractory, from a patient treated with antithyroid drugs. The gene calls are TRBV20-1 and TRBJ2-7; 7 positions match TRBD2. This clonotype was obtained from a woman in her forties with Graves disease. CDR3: CSAPRTRSYPYEQYF. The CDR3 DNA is TGCAGTGCCCCTAGGACTAGGTCCTATCCCTACGAGCAGTACTTC.